Presented here are 16 T cell receptor beta chains from one specimen sequenced in a study of CD8 T cells in ankylosing spondylitis. TCRdb re-analysed the 5' RACE reads in MiXCR, keeping a single row per CDR3 protein. The table records around 430,000 distinct CDR3 sequences, roughly 18% of them present only once. Study-level results: Typical of ankylosing spondylitis blood, it appeared, was a TCR beta motif of under 10 highly homologous variants.

These receptors' targets are unknown. Source material: blood, either unsorted or a sorted T cell fraction (not recorded which). These receptors were obtained from a male donor with ankylosing spondylitis.

This clonotype has more than one count but fewer than ten. The chain employs TRBV6-1 and TRBJ2-5; no clear D. The germline gives CDR1 MNHNS, CDR2 SASEGT. This CDR3 is built from 13 residues. DNA of the CDR3: TGTGCTTTGTCTGCCACTCCTCAAGAGACCCAGTACTTC. Translation: CALSATPQETQYF.

The rearrangement links TRBV7-2 to TRBJ2-4, with 12 nucleotides matching TRBD1. CDR1 and CDR2 from the germline V gene are SGHTA and FQGNSA. The CDR3 consists of 15 residues. After removal of 5 bases from V and 7 bases from J, the junction contained 6 bases not matched to a gene. CDR3 sequence (DNA): TGTGCCAGCAGCATTGGGACAGGGGGCGCTAACATTCAGTACTTC. It codes for CASSIGTGGANIQYF.

The J gene is TRBJ1-4, the V gene TRBV6-1; 9 bases match TRBD1. Germline values: CDR1 MNHNS, CDR2 SASEGT. The V segment lost 6 bases and the J segment 3 bases; nucleotides outside the gene matches: 8. This CDR3 contains 16 residues. The CDR3 here is CASSRTGASPNEKLFF. DNA of the CDR3: TGTGCCAGCAGCAGGACAGGGGCCTCCCCTAATGAAAAACTGTTTTTT.

The chain has TRBV3-1 and TRBJ2-1, with a weak D call TRBD2 (5 bases). V dropped 4 bases and J dropped 6 bases, with 10 bases sitting between them. The CDR3 length is 13 residues. CDR1 is LGHDT, CDR2 YNNKEL, per germline (reference sequence). The CDR3 DNA follows: TGTGCCAGCAGCCGCGGGCAGAGCAATGAGCAGTTCTTC. As protein: CASSRGQSNEQFF.

This clonotype was seen repeatedly, ten times or more. The CDR3 region has the DNA TGTGCCAGCAGGAAGGGAGCCGGGGAGCTGTTTTTT. It specifies CASRKGAGELFF. The chain links TRBV12-3 or TRBV12-4 to TRBJ2-2; tentative D call: TRBD2 (5 bases). There are 12 residues in the CDR3. V was trimmed by 6 bases and J by 6 bases, leaving 8 bases between them.

This clonotype occurred a few times. The chain links TRBV7-2 to TRBJ2-1; TRBD2 matches at 7 bases. Losses at the gene ends were 4 bases for V and 8 bases for J; bases not matched to a gene: 11. Germline-derived CDR1 and CDR2 are SGHTA and FQGNSA. This CDR3 is built from 15 residues. This CDR3 reads CASSSLAVLVYEQFF. The CDR3 DNA sequence: TGTGCCAGCAGCTCCCTAGCGGTCCTTGTTTATGAGCAGTTCTTC.

This clonotype was seen a few times. The chain combines TRBV10-3 with TRBJ1-1, with D unclear. Trimming shortened V by 0 bases and J by 10 bases, and 9 bases separated the two germline ends. CDR1 is ENHRY and CDR2 is SYGVKD in the germline V gene. The CDR3 totals 12 residues. For the CDR3, the DNA is TGTGCCATCAGTGAGTCTCAGGCACGAGCTTTCTTT. This gives the protein CAISESQARAFF.

This clonotype has at least ten counts. The gene calls are TRBV3-1 and TRBJ2-1, with 7 positions matching TRBD1. The CDR3 runs 16 residues. The V gene end was trimmed by 0 bases and the J gene end by 4 bases; junction bases not matched to a gene: 6. Germline values: CDR1 LGHDT, CDR2 YNNKEL (reference sequence). For the CDR3, the DNA is TGTGCCAGCAGCCAAGACACAGGGGTGGGGTACAATGAGCAGTTCTTC. Its protein product is CASSQDTGVGYNEQFF.

This clonotype was picked up a small number of times. The chain uses TRBV12-3 or TRBV12-4 and TRBJ1-6, with D perhaps TRBD1 (6 bases). Trimming removed 8 bases at V and 2 bases at J, with 13 bases between. The CDR3 is 15 residues long. The CDR3 sequence is CASAQGRTYNSPLHF. The CDR3 DNA is TGTGCCAGCGCTCAGGGGCGGACCTATAATTCACCCCTCCACTTT.

This clonotype showed up just a few times. This sequence joins TRBV20-1 and TRBJ2-4, with 10 nucleotides matching TRBD1. CDR1 is DFQATT and CDR2 is SNEGSKA in the germline V gene (reference sequence). With 1 base clipped from V and 4 bases from J, the junction kept 7 bases outside the gene matches. This CDR3 has 16 amino acids. The DNA for the CDR3 is TGCAGTGCTAGAGGCTCGGGACAGGGGTTGAAAAACATTCAGTACTTC. Translating it yields CSARGSGQGLKNIQYF.

The sample holds a few counts of this clonotype. This chain links TRBV7-8 with TRBJ2-1, with 14 bases that match TRBD2. Germline assignment: CDR1 SGHVS and CDR2 FQNEAQ. V lost 5 bases and J lost 10; bases outside the gene matches: 10. This CDR3 has 16 amino acids. CDR3 amino acids: CASSLSGTSGRGEQFF. The CDR3 DNA sequence: TGTGCCAGCAGCCTTAGCGGGACTAGCGGGAGAGGCGAGCAGTTCTTC.

In its sample, this clonotype was seen a few times. The chain is built from TRBV7-2 and TRBJ2-1; D is unclear. The V and J ends lost 9 bases and 0 bases respectively, with 15 bases between them. The CDR3 is 15 amino acids. Per the germline V gene, CDR1 is SGHTA and CDR2 is FQGNSA. This CDR3 is CARIPWESSYNEQFF. CDR3 DNA: TGTGCCAGAATTCCGTGGGAAAGCTCCTACAATGAGCAGTTCTTC.

This clonotype was observed many times. The rearrangement joins TRBV29-1 to TRBJ2-7; a weak D match, TRBD1 (5 bases). The CDR3 totals 14 residues. Germline-derived CDR1 and CDR2 are SQVTM and ANQGSEA. Between the trimmed V and J ends, which lost 7 bases and 2 bases, there was a span of 18 bases. The DNA for the CDR3 is TGCAGCGCTTCTGCAAGGGGTTCTGCCTACGAGCAGTACTTC. It codes for CSASARGSAYEQYF.

This chain joins TRBV25-1 and TRBJ2-2; TRBD2 matches at 10 bases. CDR3 length: 17 residues. J gave up 4 bases and V 1 base, and 6 bases lay outside the gene matches. The germline V gene has CDR1 MGHDK and CDR2 SYGVNS. CDR3 residues: CASSEWAAGGRTGELFF. The CDR3 DNA follows: TGTGCCAGCAGTGAATGGGCAGCGGGAGGGCGCACCGGGGAGCTGTTTTTT.

This clonotype has only a few counts. The V gene is TRBV7-9, the J gene TRBJ2-5, with TRBD2 matching 7 bases. The germline V gene has CDR1 SEHNR and CDR2 FQNEAQ (reference sequence). The CDR3 has 12 residues. Unmatched junction bases numbered 3, after V lost 8 bases and J lost 3 bases. The CDR3 region has the DNA TGTGCCAGCCGAGGGAGGGAAGAGACCCAGTACTTC. It yields the protein CASRGREETQYF.

This clonotype has just a few counts. The chain has TRBV5-5 and TRBJ1-3; 9 bases line up with TRBD1. The CDR3 has 17 residues. With V trimmed by 0 bases and J by 4 bases, 8 bases remained unmatched. Germline V CDR1 and CDR2: SGHKS, YYEKEE (reference sequence). The CDR3 loop reads CASSLGLPGQGGNTIYF. DNA for the CDR3: TGTGCCAGCAGCTTGGGACTACCGGGACAGGGAGGAAACACCATATATTTT.